This TCR beta chain was found in a study of monozygotic twins with inflammatory bowel disease. Points from the study as a whole: Healthy twins shared more clonotypes with others than IBD patients, most markedly active ones. With inverse Simpson as the measure, TCRbeta diversity was lower in IBD patients than in healthy co-twins.

Blood was drawn at approximately 2.7 ml per donor. TCRdb re-called the 5' RACE reads; one entry per CDR3 protein, DNA not given. This table holds about 300,000 distinct CDR3 sequences. Points on this clonotype: Its specificity is unknown.

Germline V CDR1 and CDR2: SGHRS, YFSETQ. The CDR3 contains 15 residues. The source is a human donor with ulcerative colitis or Crohn's disease, or a healthy co-twin of an affected twin (not recorded which). The rearrangement joins TRBV5-1 to TRBJ2-1; the TCRdb call, TRBD1, lacks DNA for checking. The sequenced sample was blood. CDR3 amino acids: CASTLQSGGIDEQFF.